The clone carrying this TCR beta chain was recorded at least ten times. This sample was taken from a study of blood T cell repertoires in COVID-19. The CDR3 runs to 15 residues. Germline V gives CDR1 LNHDA, CDR2 SQIVND (reference sequence). The V gene end was trimmed by 3 bases and the J gene end by 2 bases; junction bases not matched to a gene: 3. Profiling relied on immunoSEQ multiplex PCR, and the TCRdb table lists in-frame clones only, not all of them. The data hold approximately 260,000 clones, with more than 75% observed a single time. Everyone who took part was about 18 to 90 years old, and they came from about two dozen US areas.

Sample: PBMCs or T cells enriched from blood (not recorded which). V gene TRBV19 combines with J gene TRBJ2-1, with 8 bases that match TRBD2. The sequence derives from a woman in her 40s with acute COVID-19. The CDR3 sequence: CASSMREEAYNEQFF. CDR3 in DNA: TGTGCCAGTAGTATGCGGGAGGAAGCCTACAATGAGCAGTTCTTC.